The 7 T cell receptor beta chains presented below share a single source sample, sequenced in a study of T-cell reconstitution after alpha-beta-depleted transplantation in children. Using unique molecular identifiers, the investigators prepared the TCRbeta library. TCRdb re-called the PCR reads with MiXCR, one entry per CDR3 protein. Of about 100,000 distinct CDR3 sequences in the sample, less than 6% were seen once. The starting material was PBMCs, mostly from graft donor cells, obtained 60 days after TCRalphabeta/CD19-depleted stem cell transplant. The receptors were sampled from a female patient between 2 and 10 years old who had a stem cell transplant for Fanconi anemia, so the T cells may come from the graft donor.

This clonotype was counted many times. At one end the junction does not follow the germline gene, possibly because of a read error. This chain joins TRBV28 and TRBJ2-7; 9 nucleotides align to TRBD2. The germline gives CDR1 MDHEN, CDR2 SYDVKM. The CDR3 runs 16 residues. The CDR3 sequence is CASSPAGGDGSYELYF. In DNA, the CDR3 is TGTGCCAGCAGTCCAGCGGGGGGTGACGGGTCCTACGAGCTGTACTTC.

This clonotype was detected ten times or more. The chain recombines TRBV4-1 with TRBJ2-1; 11 bases match TRBD1. Unmatched junction bases numbered 4, after V lost 0 bases and J lost 6 bases. CDR3 size: 16 residues. Germline CDR1 is MGHRA and CDR2 is YSYEKL. For the CDR3, the DNA is TGCGCCAGCAGCCAAGATATGGGGACAGGGGGCAATGAGCAGTTCTTC. Translating gives CASSQDMGTGGNEQFF.

The chain has TRBV5-1 and TRBJ2-3; D is undetermined. V lost 0 bases to trimming and J lost 2 bases, with 16 bases between them. The CDR3 has 17 amino acids. Germline V gene lookup returns CDR1 SGHRS and CDR2 YFSETQ. The CDR3 reads CASSLAPGEAFTDTQYF. The DNA of the CDR3 is TGCGCCAGCAGCTTGGCCCCCGGCGAGGCATTCACAGATACGCAGTATTTT.

This clonotype was seen many times. The V gene is TRBV28, the J gene TRBJ2-5; D possibly matches TRBD1 or TRBD2 (7 bases each). Germline assignment: CDR1 MDHEN and CDR2 SYDVKM. With 6 bases removed from V and 4 bases from J, the gap between germline ends came to 18 bases. The CDR3 runs 15 residues. Written as DNA, the CDR3 is TGTGCCAGCAGGGGACAGATTACGGGGGGAGAGACCCAGTACTTC. Translated, it gives CASRGQITGGETQYF. Using reference TRBV28 and TRBJ2-5 for the parts outside the CDR3, the full variable domain is DVKVTQSSRYLVKRTGEKVFLECVQDMDHENMFWYRQDPGLGLRLIYFSYDVKMKEKGDIPEGYSVSREKKERFSLILESASTNQTSMYLCASRGQITGGETQYFGPGTRLLVL.

This chain links TRBV12-3 or TRBV12-4 with TRBJ1-2, with a possible D match to TRBD1 (5 bases). The V and J ends lost 1 base and 7 bases respectively, with 13 bases between them. This CDR3 is 14 amino acids long. The CDR3 is CASSLVSREGGYTF. Here the CDR3 DNA reads TGTGCCAGCAGTTTAGTGTCCAGGGAGGGTGGCTACACCTTC.

V is TRBV11-2 and J is TRBJ2-1; 12 nucleotides align to TRBD2. Germline CDR1 is SGHAT and CDR2 is FQNNGV. The CDR3 contains 15 residues. The V segment lost 3 bases and the J segment 10 bases; nucleotides outside the gene matches: 7. CDR3 loop: CASSFGRGLAGEQFF. CDR3 bases: TGTGCCAGCAGCTTCGGAAGAGGACTAGCGGGAGAGCAGTTCTTC.

In this sample, this clonotype turned up a few times. The V and J genes are TRBV5-1 and TRBJ2-7; D is possibly TRBD1 or TRBD2 (5 bases each). There are 15 residues in the CDR3. The germline V and J ends were trimmed by 4 bases and 3 bases, with 17 bases remaining between them. Germline CDR1 reads SGHRS; CDR2 reads YFSETQ. CDR3 nucleotides: TGCGCCAGCAGCGTCGGGACGGAACCCTTCTACGAGCAGTACTTC. Amino acid sequence: CASSVGTEPFYEQYF.